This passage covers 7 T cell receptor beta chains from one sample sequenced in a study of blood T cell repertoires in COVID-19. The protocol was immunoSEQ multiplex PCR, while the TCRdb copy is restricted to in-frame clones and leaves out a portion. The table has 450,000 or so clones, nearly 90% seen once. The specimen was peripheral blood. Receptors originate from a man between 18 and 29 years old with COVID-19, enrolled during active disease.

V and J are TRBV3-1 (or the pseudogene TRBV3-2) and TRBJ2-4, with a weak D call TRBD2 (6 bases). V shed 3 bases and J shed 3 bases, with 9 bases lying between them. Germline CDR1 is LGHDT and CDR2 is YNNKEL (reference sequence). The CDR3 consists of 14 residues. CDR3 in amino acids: CASSQGGLKNIQYF. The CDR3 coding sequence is TGTGCCAGCAGCCAGGGGGGACTCAAAAACATTCAGTACTTC.

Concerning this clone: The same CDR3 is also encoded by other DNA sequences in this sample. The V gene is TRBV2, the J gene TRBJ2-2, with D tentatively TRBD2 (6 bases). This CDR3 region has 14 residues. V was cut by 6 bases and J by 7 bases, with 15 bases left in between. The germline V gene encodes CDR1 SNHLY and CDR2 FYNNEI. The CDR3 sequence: CASSEGRLVGELFF. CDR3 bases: TGTGCCAGCAGCGAGGGGAGGTTGGTCGGGGAGCTGTTTTTT.

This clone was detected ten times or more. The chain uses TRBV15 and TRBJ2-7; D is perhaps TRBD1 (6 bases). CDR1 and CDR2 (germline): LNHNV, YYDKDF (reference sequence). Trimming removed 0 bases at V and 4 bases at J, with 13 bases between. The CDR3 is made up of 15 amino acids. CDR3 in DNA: TGTGCCACCAGCAGAGAGGACAGTCCCAATTACGAGCAGTACTTC. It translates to CATSREDSPNYEQYF.

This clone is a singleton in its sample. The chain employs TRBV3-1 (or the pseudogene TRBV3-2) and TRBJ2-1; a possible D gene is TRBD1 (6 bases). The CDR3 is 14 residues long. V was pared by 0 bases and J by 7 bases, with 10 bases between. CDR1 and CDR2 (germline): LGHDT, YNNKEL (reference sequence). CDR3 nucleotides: TGTGCCAGCAGCCAAGAAGGGGGTGGGAATGAGCAGTTCTTC. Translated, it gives CASSQEGGGNEQFF.

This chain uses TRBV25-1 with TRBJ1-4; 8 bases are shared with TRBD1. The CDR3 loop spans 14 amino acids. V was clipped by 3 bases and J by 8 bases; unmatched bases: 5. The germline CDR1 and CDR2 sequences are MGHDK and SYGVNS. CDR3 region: CASSDGQGAEKLFF. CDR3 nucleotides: TGTGCCAGCAGTGATGGACAGGGAGCGGAAAAACTGTTTTTT.

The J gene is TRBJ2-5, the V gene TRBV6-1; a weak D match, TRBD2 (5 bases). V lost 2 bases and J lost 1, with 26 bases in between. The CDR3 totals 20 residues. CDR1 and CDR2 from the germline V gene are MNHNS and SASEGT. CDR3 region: CASSEFPPGGRSTTQETQYF. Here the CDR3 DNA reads TGTGCCAGCAGTGAATTCCCCCCCGGCGGACGCTCGACTACCCAAGAGACCCAGTACTTC.

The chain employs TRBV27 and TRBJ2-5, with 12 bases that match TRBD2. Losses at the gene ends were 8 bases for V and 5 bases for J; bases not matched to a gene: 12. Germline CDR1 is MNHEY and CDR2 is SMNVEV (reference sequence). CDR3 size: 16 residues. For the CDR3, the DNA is TGTGCCAGCCCTTCCCCTGGACTAGCGGGAAGGGAGACCCAGTACTTC. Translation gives CASPSPGLAGRETQYF.